This record covers a single T cell receptor (beta chain). CDR3 length: 14 amino acids. With V trimmed by 8 bases and J by 5 bases, 4 bases remained unmatched. CDR1 is LGHDT and CDR2 is YNNKEL in the germline V gene (reference sequence). This sample stems from a study of blood T cell repertoires in COVID-19. About the research overall: T cells, B-cell-depleted T cells, or PBMCs provided the cDNA or gDNA that served as material.

Repertoires were generated with immunoSEQ multiplex PCR, while TCRdb's copy carries only in-frame clones and drops some. Of around 190,000 clones listed, about 82% were seen once; the top ten hold around 6%. Researchers sorted participants into cohorts using their self-reported clinical history. The rearrangement links TRBV3-1 (or the pseudogene TRBV3-2) to TRBJ1-5; the match to TRBD1 covers 12 bases. Specimen: PBMCs or T cells enriched from blood (not recorded which). The sequence was collected from a man aged 40-49 years with acute COVID-19. CDR3 sequence: CASSGTGGDQPQHF. CDR3 in DNA: TGTGCCAGCTCCGGGACAGGGGGCGATCAGCCCCAGCATTTT.